The clone carrying this T cell receptor (beta chain) was observed many times. V lost 0 bases and J lost 2, with 14 bases in between. The CDR3 contains 16 residues. Germline V gene sequence: CDR1 SGDLS, CDR2 YYNGEE. Quantitative barcoded 5'-RACE was used to prepare TCR beta libraries. Each CDR3 protein gets one entry after TCRdb re-called the 5' RACE reads with MiXCR. Altogether about 25,000 distinct CDR3 sequences are present, about 2.5% being singletons, with the ten largest covering more than 6.5%. This specimen belongs to a study of CD8 T cells in ankylosing spondylitis. The clonotype originates from a female donor with ankylosing spondylitis or in good health (not recorded which). The chain uses TRBV9 and TRBJ1-1, with D unclear. Sequenced input: blood, either unsorted or a sorted T cell fraction (not recorded which). The CDR3 DNA sequence: TGTGCCAGCAGCGTAGGAGGAAGTCAGACTAACACTGAAGCTTTCTTT. Translated: CASSVGGSQTNTEAFF. Variable domain in full (rest from reference TRBV9 and TRBJ1-1): DSGVTQTPKHLITATGQRVTLRCSPRSGDLSVYWYQQSLDQGLQFLIQYYNGEERAKGNILERFSAQQFPDLHSELNLSSLELGDSALYFCASSVGGSQTNTEAFFGQGTRLTVV.